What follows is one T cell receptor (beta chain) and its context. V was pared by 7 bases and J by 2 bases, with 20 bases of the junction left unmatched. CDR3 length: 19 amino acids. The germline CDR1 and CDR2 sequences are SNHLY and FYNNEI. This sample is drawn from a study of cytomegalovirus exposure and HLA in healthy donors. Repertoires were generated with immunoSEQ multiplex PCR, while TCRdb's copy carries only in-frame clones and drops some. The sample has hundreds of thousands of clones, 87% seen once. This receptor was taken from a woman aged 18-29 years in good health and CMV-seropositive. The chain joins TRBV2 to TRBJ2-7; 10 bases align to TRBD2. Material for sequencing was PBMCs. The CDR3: CASIVIRTGQRGGAYEQYF. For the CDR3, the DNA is TGTGCCAGCATTGTTATCCGGACAGGTCAGCGGGGGGGAGCCTACGAGCAGTACTTC.